This TCR beta chain was captured by sequencing in a study of blood T cell repertoires in COVID-19 (dated by TCRdb to the early 2020s). A note on the overall study: Samples covering the acute and convalescent phases of COVID-19 were provided by collaborators in the United States, Italy and Spain. The prospective study material was composed of cDNA or gDNA derived from T cells, B-cell-depleted T cells, or PBMCs. The dataset comprised deeply sampled blood TCRbeta repertoires from subjects exposed to, actively infected with, or recovered from COVID-19. The repertoires were made available in a free public database intended to serve as a resource for research on the immune response to SARS-CoV-2. Samples were obtained from the ongoing ImmuneRACE study (first 160 participants) and from 1,254 subjects provided by 6 global collaborators. A de-identified subject ID, COVID-19 status, age in years and sex were almost always included in the sample metadata. Where available, HLA class I and class II types were obtained from metadata supplied by the sample provider rather than from assay-based typing.

Points on this clone: Its antigen specificity is not known. Qualities for individual bases were not recorded, and no much larger clone is one base off.

Between the V and J ends, shortened by 0 bases and 4 bases respectively, the junction contains 21 bases. Taken from cysteine to phenylalanine, the CDR3 has 18 residues. The CDR3 DNA has 54 bases and is translated from base 1. The germline V gene (reference sequence) gives CDR1 as LNHNV and CDR2 as YYDKDF. TCRbeta CDR3 regions were amplified from genomic DNA by means of the immunoSEQ Assay, a bias-controlled multiplex PCR. On the authors' methods: The number of nucleated cells in each sample was estimated from the amplification of reference gene primers within the assay. Sequence reads were collapsed and filtered to measure the absolute abundance of every unique TCRbeta CDR3 rearrangement. For each sample, productive Simpson clonality was calculated by taking the square root of Simpson's diversity index across productive rearrangements. Drawn from immuneACCESS, this table holds only the in-frame rearrangements with V and J called that TCRdb kept. Clones are partly lost; checked studies trace under half to an unresolved V gene and leave the rest unexplained. Clone size and V and J calls were adopted from that table, with D and trimming inferred from the DNA. A total of some 300,000 clones appear in this sample, 90% to 95% of them only once. The ten top clones hold approximately 4.1% of the sample.

Participants in the prospective study were aged about 18 to 95 years, lived in 24 United States geographic areas, and enrolled through a virtual design. To assign participants to cohorts, the prospective study relied on clinical history that participants themselves reported in a screening survey and a study questionnaire. A participant counted as exposed if, within 2 weeks of entering the study, that participant had been in contact with someone who had a PCR-confirmed or clinician-diagnosed COVID-19 case. In the prospective study, whole blood, serum and a nasopharyngeal or oropharyngeal swab were collected from each participant by mobile phlebotomists. Prospective study participants could optionally give additional blood draws and questionnaires over an approximately two-month period. Blood samples from the prospective study were shipped frozen or at room temperature prior to DNA extraction. General study outcomes and caveats: The quantity of clinical and demographic metadata differed by source and by participant and was supplied without curation.

The clonotype originates from a woman in her twenties or thirties who had been exposed to COVID-19. The specimen sequenced was PBMCs or T cells enriched from blood (not recorded which). The rearrangement joined TRBV15 to TRBJ1-2, with a weak D call of TRBD1 (5 bases match). The DNA sequence is TGTGCCACCAGCAGAGATTATGGGGGGGGAGCAGGGTCCTATGGCTACACCTTC. It is translated as CATSRDYGGGAGSYGYTF.